This entry describes one TCR beta chain. Measured with immunoSEQ multiplex PCR; TCRdb has only the in-frame clones, and not every one. The sample contains tens of thousands of clones, 70% to 80% of which appear only once. This specimen comes from a study of pediatric ulcerative colitis. CDR3 size: 15 residues. V was shortened by 3 bases and J by 0 bases, with 9 bases between the two germline ends. Germline V gene data show CDR1 as ENHRY and CDR2 as SYGVKD. Material for sequencing was blood. V gene TRBV10-3 combines with J gene TRBJ1-5; no firm D call. The source of this sequence is a boy aged 10-17 years with moderate ulcerative colitis. CDR3 residues: CAISDPGYSNQPQHF. The CDR3 DNA reads TGTGCCATCAGTGACCCGGGCTATAGCAATCAGCCCCAGCATTTT.